Presented here are 4 T cell receptor beta chains from one specimen sequenced in a study of T cells in Graves' hyperthyroidism and ophthalmopathy. Amplified TCR beta CDR3 regions derived from RNA transcripts. Carried out on the TCR CDR3, a first-round RT-PCR used the HTBI primer set. TCRdb reprocessed the multiplex PCR reads with MiXCR, giving one entry per CDR3 protein. Altogether 700,000 or so distinct CDR3 sequences are present, about 17% being singletons, with the ten largest covering about 8.4%. The material sequenced was blood. All receptors derive from a man between 18 and 35 years old with Graves' hyperthyroidism.

This clonotype showed up just a few times. V and J are TRBV6-1 and TRBJ1-1; no firm D call. Looked up from germline, CDR1 is MNHNS and CDR2 is SASEGT. Trimming left V 5 bases short and J 5 bases short, with 15 bases between. CDR3 length: 14 residues. CDR3: CASSREPAATEAFF. The CDR3 bases are TGTGCCAGCAGTAGGGAGCCGGCAGCGACTGAAGCTTTCTTT.

The chain uses TRBV7-2 and TRBJ2-7; 7 positions match TRBD1. With 5 bases clipped from V and 2 bases from J, the junction kept 12 bases outside the gene matches. The germline gives CDR1 SGHTA, CDR2 FQGNSA. CDR3 length: 16 amino acids. As DNA, the CDR3 is TGTGCCAGCAGCCCCAGACCTCGGGACAGCGCCTACGAGCAGTACTTC. This encodes CASSPRPRDSAYEQYF.

In its sample, this clonotype was seen many times. The genes are TRBV28 and TRBJ1-2, with 10 nucleotides matching TRBD1. Germline loops: CDR1 MDHEN, CDR2 SYDVKM. V shed 5 bases, J shed 8 bases, and the junction held 8 bases outside the gene matches. This CDR3 contains 14 residues. CDR3 in amino acids: CASSLVTGGGGYTF. As DNA, the CDR3 is TGTGCCAGCAGTCTAGTGACAGGGGGCGGCGGCTACACCTTC.

This clonotype has just a few counts. V and J are TRBV20-1 and TRBJ1-1; D uncertain. CDR3 size: 15 residues. The V gene's germline CDR1 is DFQATT and CDR2 SNEGSKA (reference sequence). Trimming took 4 bases from V and 2 from J, leaving 17 bases between them. The CDR3 DNA is TGCAGTGCTAACCGGGGAGTGTTTGGAAACACTGAAGCTTTCTTT. Its translation: CSANRGVFGNTEAFF.